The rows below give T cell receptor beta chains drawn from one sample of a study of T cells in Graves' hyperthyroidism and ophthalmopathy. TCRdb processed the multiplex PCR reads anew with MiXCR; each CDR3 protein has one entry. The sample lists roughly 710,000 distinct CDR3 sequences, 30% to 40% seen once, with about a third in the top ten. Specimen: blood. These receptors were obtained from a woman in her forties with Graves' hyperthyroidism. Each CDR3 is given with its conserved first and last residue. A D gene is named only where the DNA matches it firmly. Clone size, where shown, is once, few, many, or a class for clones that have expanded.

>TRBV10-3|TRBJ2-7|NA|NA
CASTESRTGPTGEQYF
TGTGCCAGCACCGAGAGTAGGACTGGACCGACCGGCGAGCAGTACTTC
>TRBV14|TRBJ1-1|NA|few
CASSQVGVMTEAFF
TGTGCCAGCAGCCAAGTTGGGGTTATGACTGAAGCTTTCTTT
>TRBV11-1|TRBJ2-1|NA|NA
CASSGDTYNEQFF
TGTGCCAGCTCGGGGGATACCTACAATGAGCAGTTCTTC
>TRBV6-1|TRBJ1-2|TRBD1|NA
CASRPGTGVSGGYTF
TGTGCCAGCAGACCCGGGACAGGGGTGTCGGGAGGCTACACCTTC
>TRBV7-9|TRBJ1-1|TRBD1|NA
CASTDRGQNTEAFF
TGTGCCAGCACGGACAGGGGGCAGAACACTGAAGCTTTCTTT
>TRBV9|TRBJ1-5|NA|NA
CASSQESGGNNQPQHF
TGTGCCAGCAGCCAAGAAAGCGGGGGTAACAATCAGCCCCAGCATTTT
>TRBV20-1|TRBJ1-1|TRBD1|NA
CSARDLFLGQIISTEAFF
TGCAGTGCTAGAGATCTCTTCCTGGGACAGATTATTAGCACTGAAGCTTTCTTT
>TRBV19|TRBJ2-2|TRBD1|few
CASTKYRGYNTGELFF
TGTGCCAGTACGAAATACAGGGGATACAACACCGGGGAGCTGTTTTTT
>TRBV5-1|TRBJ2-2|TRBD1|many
CASSGQGLNTGELFF
TGCGCCAGCAGCGGACAGGGGCTGAACACCGGGGAGCTGTTTTTT
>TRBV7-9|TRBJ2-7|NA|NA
CASRGQNYEQYF
TGTGCCAGCAGAGGACAGAACTACGAGCAGTACTTC
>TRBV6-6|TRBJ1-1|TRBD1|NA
CASRVTGEGTEAFF
TGTGCCAGCCGCGTCACAGGGGAGGGCACTGAAGCTTTCTTT
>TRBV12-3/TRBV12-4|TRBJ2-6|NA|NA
CASSFGSVPWVRGANVLTF
TGTGCCAGCAGTTTCGGCTCTGTACCGTGGGTTCGTGGGGCCAACGTCCTGACTTTC
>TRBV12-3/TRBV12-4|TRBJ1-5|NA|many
CASSPADSNQPQHF
TGTGCCAGCAGTCCGGCCGATAGCAATCAGCCCCAGCATTTT
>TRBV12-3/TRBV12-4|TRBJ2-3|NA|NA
CASSRGGAGDTQYF
TGTGCCAGCAGTCGAGGAGGGGCGGGGGATACGCAGTATTTT
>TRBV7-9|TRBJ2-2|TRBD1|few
CASSLPPGQWQSGELFF
TGTGCCAGCAGCTTACCGCCGGGACAGTGGCAATCCGGGGAGCTGTTTTTT